Included here is one TCR beta chain sequence, with context. cDNA came from approximately 0.5 to 1 ug RNA primed by random hexamers. From the immunoSEQ multiplex PCR reads, TCRdb called clonotypes with MiXCR, one entry per CDR3 protein. This sample has roughly 190,000 distinct CDR3 sequences, with around 93% found just once. The V end was cut by 3 bases, the J end by 10 bases, with 13 bases between. This CDR3 has 13 residues. This entry belongs to a study of CD8 T cells in Susac syndrome. The receptor was isolated from a human donor in good health. Material for sequencing was CD4+ T cells from PBMCs. The V call is TRBV12-3 or TRBV12-4, the J call TRBJ2-1, with a weak D call TRBD2 (5 bases). In DNA, the CDR3 is TGTGCCAGCAGTTTGATGGGAAGCGGCGAGCAGTTCTTC. It codes for CASSLMGSGEQFF.